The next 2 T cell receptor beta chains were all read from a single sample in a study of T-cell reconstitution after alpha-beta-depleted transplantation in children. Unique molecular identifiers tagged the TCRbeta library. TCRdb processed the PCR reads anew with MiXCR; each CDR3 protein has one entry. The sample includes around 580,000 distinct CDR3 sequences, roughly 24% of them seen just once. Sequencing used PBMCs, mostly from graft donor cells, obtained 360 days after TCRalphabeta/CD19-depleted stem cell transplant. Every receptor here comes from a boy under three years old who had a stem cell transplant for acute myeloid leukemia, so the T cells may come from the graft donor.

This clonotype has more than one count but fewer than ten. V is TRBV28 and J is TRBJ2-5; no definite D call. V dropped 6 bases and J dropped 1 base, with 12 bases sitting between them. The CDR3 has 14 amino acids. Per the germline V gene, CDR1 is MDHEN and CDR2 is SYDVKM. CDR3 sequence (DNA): TGTGCCAGCAGGTCTCGGGTCGGCCAAGAGACCCAGTACTTC. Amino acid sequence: CASRSRVGQETQYF.

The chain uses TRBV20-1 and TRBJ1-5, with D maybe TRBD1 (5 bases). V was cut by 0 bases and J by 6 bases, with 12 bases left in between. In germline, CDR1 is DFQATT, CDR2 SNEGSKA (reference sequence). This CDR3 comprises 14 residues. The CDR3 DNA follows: TGCAGTGCTAGAGACGAGGTGGGGGGTCAGCCCCAGCATTTT. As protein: CSARDEVGGQPQHF.